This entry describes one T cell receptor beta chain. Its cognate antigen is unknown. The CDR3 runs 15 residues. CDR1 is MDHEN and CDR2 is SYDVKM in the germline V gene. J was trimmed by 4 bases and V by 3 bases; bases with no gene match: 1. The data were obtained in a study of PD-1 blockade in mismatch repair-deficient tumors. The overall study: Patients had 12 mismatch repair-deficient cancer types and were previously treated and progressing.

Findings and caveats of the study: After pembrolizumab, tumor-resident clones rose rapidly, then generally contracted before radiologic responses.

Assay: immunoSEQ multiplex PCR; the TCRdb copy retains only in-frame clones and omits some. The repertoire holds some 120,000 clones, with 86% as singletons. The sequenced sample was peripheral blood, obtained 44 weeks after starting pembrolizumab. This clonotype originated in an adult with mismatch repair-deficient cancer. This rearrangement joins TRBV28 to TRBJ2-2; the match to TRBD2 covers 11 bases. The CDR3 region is CASSLGLAVTGELFF. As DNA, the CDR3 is TGTGCCAGCAGTTTGGGACTAGCGGTCACCGGGGAGCTGTTTTTT. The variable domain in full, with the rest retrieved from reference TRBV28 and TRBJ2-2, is DVKVTQSSRYLVKRTGEKVFLECVQDMDHENMFWYRQDPGLGLRLIYFSYDVKMKEKGDIPEGYSVSREKKERFSLILESASTNQTSMYLCASSLGLAVTGELFFGEGSRLTVL.